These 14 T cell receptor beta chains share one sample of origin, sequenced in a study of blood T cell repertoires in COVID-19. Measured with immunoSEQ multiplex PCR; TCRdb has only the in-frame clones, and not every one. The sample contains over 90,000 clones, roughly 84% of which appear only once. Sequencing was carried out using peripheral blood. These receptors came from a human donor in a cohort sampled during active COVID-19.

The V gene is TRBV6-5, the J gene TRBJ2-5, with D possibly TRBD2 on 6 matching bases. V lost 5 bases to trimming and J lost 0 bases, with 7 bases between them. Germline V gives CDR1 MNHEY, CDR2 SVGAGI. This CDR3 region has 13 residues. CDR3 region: CASSRDYQETQYF. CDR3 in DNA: TGTGCCAGCAGTAGGGACTACCAAGAGACCCAGTACTTC.

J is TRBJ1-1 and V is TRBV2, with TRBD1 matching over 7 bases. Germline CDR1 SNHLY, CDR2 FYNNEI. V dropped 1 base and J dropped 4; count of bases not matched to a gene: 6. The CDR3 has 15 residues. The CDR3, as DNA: TGTGCCAGCAGTGAAGGATGGCCAGGGGGCACTGAAGCTTTCTTT. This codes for CASSEGWPGGTEAFF.

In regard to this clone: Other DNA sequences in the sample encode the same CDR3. The CDR3 DNA sequence: TGTGCCAGCAGTCCAGGACAGGGGCCTGGAAACACCATATATTTT. This sequence encodes CASSPGQGPGNTIYF. V gene TRBV11-3 combines with J gene TRBJ1-3; 9 nucleotides agree with TRBD1. Germline V gene sequence: CDR1 SGHNT, CDR2 YENEEA. V lost 6 bases to trimming and J lost 2 bases; unmatched junction nucleotides: 5. The CDR3 has 15 residues. Full variable domain (remainder filled in from reference TRBV11-3 and TRBJ1-3): EAGVVQSPRYKIIEKKQPVAFWCNPISGHNTLYWYLQNLGQGPELLIRYENEEAVDDSQLPKDRFSAERLKGVDSTLKIQPAELGDSAVYLCASSPGQGPGNTIYFGEGSWLTVV.

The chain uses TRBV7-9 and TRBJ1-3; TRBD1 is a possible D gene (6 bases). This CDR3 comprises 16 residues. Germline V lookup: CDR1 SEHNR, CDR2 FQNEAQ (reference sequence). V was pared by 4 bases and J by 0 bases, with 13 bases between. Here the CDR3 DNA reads TGTGCCAGCAGCTCGCAGGGAGGGGGCTCTGGAAACACCATATATTTT. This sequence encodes CASSSQGGGSGNTIYF. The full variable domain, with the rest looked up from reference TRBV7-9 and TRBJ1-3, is DTGVSQNPRHKITKRGQNVTFRCDPISEHNRLYWYRQTLGQGPEFLTYFQNEAQLEKSRLLSDRFSAERPKGSFSTLEIQRTEQGDSAMYLCASSSQGGGSGNTIYFGEGSWLTVV.

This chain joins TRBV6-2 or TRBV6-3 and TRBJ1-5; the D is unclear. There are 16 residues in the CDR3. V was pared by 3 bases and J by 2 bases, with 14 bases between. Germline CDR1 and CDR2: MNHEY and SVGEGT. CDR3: CASSYTRVWGNQPQHF. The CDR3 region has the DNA TGTGCCAGCAGTTATACGAGGGTTTGGGGCAATCAGCCCCAGCATTTT.

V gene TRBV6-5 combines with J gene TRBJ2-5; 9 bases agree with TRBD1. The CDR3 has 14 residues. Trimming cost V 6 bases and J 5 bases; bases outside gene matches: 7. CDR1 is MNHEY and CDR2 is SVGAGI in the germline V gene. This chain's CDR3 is CASRAQGARETQYF. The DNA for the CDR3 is TGTGCCAGCAGAGCACAGGGGGCGCGGGAGACCCAGTACTTC.

The CDR3 sequence is CAIRYRDQYNEQFF. In nucleotides, the CDR3 is TGTGCCATCAGATACAGGGACCAGTACAATGAGCAGTTCTTC. The chain recombines TRBV10-3 with TRBJ2-1; weak D call: TRBD1 (6 bases). V dropped 6 bases and J dropped 4 bases, with 13 bases sitting between them. The CDR3 extends over 14 amino acids. Germline loops: CDR1 ENHRY, CDR2 SYGVKD.

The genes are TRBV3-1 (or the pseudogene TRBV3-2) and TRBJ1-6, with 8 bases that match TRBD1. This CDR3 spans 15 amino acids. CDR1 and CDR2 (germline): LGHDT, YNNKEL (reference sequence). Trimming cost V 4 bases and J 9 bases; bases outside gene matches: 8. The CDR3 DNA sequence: TGTGCCAGCAGCCTCCGGCAGGGGGCAGGTTCACCCCTCCACTTT. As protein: CASSLRQGAGSPLHF.

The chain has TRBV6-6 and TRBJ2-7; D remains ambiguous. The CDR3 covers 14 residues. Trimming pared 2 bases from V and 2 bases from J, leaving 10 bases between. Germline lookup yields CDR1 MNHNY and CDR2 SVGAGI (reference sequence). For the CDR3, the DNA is TGTGCCAGCAGTTACGGGCAGGCCCCCTACGAGCAGTACTTC. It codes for CASSYGQAPYEQYF.

The CDR3 sequence is CASSIRQGGEKLFF. The CDR3 nucleotides are TGTGCCAGTAGTATCCGACAGGGCGGAGAAAAACTGTTTTTT. The chain couples TRBV19 to TRBJ1-4, with 7 bases fitting TRBD1. This CDR3 is built from 14 residues. V was pared by 3 bases and J by 8 bases, with 6 bases of the junction left unmatched. The germline CDR1 and CDR2 sequences are LNHDA and SQIVND (reference sequence).

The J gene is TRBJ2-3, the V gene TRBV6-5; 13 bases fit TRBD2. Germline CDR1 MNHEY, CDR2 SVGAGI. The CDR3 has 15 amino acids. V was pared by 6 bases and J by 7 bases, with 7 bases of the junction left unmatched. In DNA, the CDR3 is TGTGCCAGCAGCCGTACTAGCGGGGGGGCCAATACGCAGTATTTT. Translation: CASSRTSGGANTQYF.

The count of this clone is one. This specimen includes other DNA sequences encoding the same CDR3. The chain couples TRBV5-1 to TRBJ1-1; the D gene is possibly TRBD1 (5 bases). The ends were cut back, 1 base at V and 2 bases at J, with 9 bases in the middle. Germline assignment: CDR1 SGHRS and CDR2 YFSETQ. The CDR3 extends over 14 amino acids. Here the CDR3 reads CASSLRGDNTEAFF. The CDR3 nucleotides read TGCGCCAGCAGCTTGCGGGGGGATAACACTGAAGCTTTCTTT.

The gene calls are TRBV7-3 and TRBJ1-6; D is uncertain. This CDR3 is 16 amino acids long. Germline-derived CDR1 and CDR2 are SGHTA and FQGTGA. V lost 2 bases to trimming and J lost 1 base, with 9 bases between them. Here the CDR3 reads CASSLQPESYNSPLHF. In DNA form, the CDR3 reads TGTGCCAGCAGCTTACAACCGGAGTCCTATAATTCACCCCTCCACTTT.

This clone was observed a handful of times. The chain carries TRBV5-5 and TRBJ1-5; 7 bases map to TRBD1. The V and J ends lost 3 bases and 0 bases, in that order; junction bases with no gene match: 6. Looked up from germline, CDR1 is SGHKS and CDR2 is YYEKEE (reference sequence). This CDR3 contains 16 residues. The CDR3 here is CASSYGQAHSNQPQHF. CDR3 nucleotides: TGTGCCAGCAGCTACGGACAGGCCCATAGCAATCAGCCCCAGCATTTT.